Below are 17 T cell receptor beta chains sequenced from a single sample in a study of cytomegalovirus exposure and HLA in healthy donors. With 60 Vbeta and 13 Jbeta primers, the PCR was carried out. TCRdb's copy holds only in-frame clones and misses some; the assay was immunoSEQ multiplex PCR. The profile covers more than 85,000 clones, with 83% appearing a single time and 5% to 6.5% taken by the ten largest. The sequenced sample consisted of PBMCs. The source of these receptors is a man younger than 35 in good health and CMV-seronegative.

This chain links TRBV7-9 with TRBJ2-1, with a tentative D call TRBD1 (6 bases). Germline loops: CDR1 SEHNR, CDR2 FQNEAQ (reference sequence). The CDR3 totals 15 residues. The germline V and J ends were trimmed by 4 bases and 0 bases, with 10 bases remaining between them. This CDR3 is CASSSDSNSYNEQFF. In DNA form, the CDR3 reads TGTGCCAGCAGCTCGGACAGCAACTCCTACAATGAGCAGTTCTTC.

V usage is TRBV6-5 and J usage is TRBJ1-2; weak D call: TRBD1 (6 bases). Deletions cut 5 bases from V and 2 bases from J, with 15 bases between. Germline V gives CDR1 MNHEY, CDR2 SVGAGI. This CDR3 region has 15 residues. DNA of the CDR3: TGTGCCAGCAGTCCTTACCCCGACAGGAACTATGGCTACACCTTC. Protein product: CASSPYPDRNYGYTF.

The rearrangement joins TRBV18 to TRBJ1-2; D might be TRBD1 (6 bases). The CDR3 has 15 residues. CDR1 and CDR2 (germline): KGHSH, LQKENI. V lost 3 bases and J 4 bases, leaving 15 bases between the germline ends. The CDR3 DNA sequence: TGTGCCAGCTCACCTGGACAGCTTCGAGCCTATGGCTACACCTTC. Translating it yields CASSPGQLRAYGYTF.

The chain carries TRBV6-5 and TRBJ1-4; TRBD1 aligns across 8 bases. Germline assignment: CDR1 MNHEY and CDR2 SVGAGI. CDR3 length equals 15 residues. V shed 4 bases and J 10 bases; nucleotides not matched to a gene: 11. CDR3 nucleotides: TGTGCCAGCAGTTTACCGACAGGGGAGGGGGGAAAACTGTTTTTT. As protein: CASSLPTGEGGKLFF.

The chain carries TRBV6-1 and TRBJ1-2, with 9 bases that match TRBD1. The CDR3 has 14 amino acids. Unmatched junction bases numbered 3, after V lost 2 bases and J lost 5 bases. Germline V gives CDR1 MNHNS, CDR2 SASEGT. CDR3 DNA: TGTGCCAGCAGTGAATTGGGACAGGGATATGGCTACACCTTC. Translation: CASSELGQGYGYTF.

J is TRBJ2-2 and V is TRBV7-9; TRBD2 matches 9 bases. The V gene's germline CDR1 is SEHNR and CDR2 FQNEAQ (reference sequence). There are 14 residues in the CDR3. The J segment lost 5 bases and the V segment lost 3 bases, leaving 1 base of the junction unmatched. The CDR3 region has the DNA TGTGCCAGCAGCTTTAGCGGGAGTACCGGGGAGCTGTTTTTT. Translating it yields CASSFSGSTGELFF.

The genes are TRBV10-1 and TRBJ2-3; 12 bases match TRBD2. The CDR3 totals 19 residues. Trimming at V came to 3 bases and at J to 5 bases, leaving 15 bases not matched to a gene. Germline CDR1 reads WNHNN; CDR2 reads SYGVQD (reference sequence). As DNA, the CDR3 is TGCGCCAGCAGTGATTATACTTGGACTAGCGGGATTTACTTAGATACGCAGTATTTT. Amino acid sequence: CASSDYTWTSGIYLDTQYF.

J is TRBJ1-1 and V is TRBV28; 7 nucleotides agree with TRBD1. Germline loops: CDR1 MDHEN, CDR2 SYDVKM. CDR3 size: 12 residues. V dropped 5 bases and J dropped 7; count of bases not matched to a gene: 4. CDR3 in amino acids: CASSSRTGEAFF. The DNA of the CDR3 is TGTGCCAGCAGTAGCCGGACAGGTGAAGCTTTCTTT.

The chain links TRBV7-9 to TRBJ1-2, with 7 bases that match TRBD1. The CDR3 sequence is 17 residues long. J was trimmed by 4 bases and V by 5 bases; bases with no gene match: 16. CDR1 is SEHNR and CDR2 is FQNEAQ in the germline V gene (reference sequence). CDR3 sequence (DNA): TGTGCCAGCAGCCCCGAGGGTAGAGGGGGCGCAAGCTATGGCTACACCTTC. Residues: CASSPEGRGGASYGYTF.

CDR3 loop: CAWSLRPGVTDTQYF. CDR3 DNA: TGTGCCTGGAGTCTCCGACCGGGAGTGACAGATACGCAGTATTTT. V usage is TRBV30 and J usage is TRBJ2-3, with D perhaps TRBD2 (6 bases). In germline, CDR1 is GTSNPN, CDR2 SVGIG (reference sequence). The V gene lost 2 bases and the J gene lost 3 bases, with 15 bases spanning the gap. CDR3 length: 15 residues.

This sequence joins TRBV4-1 and TRBJ2-1; maybe TRBD2 (6 bases). V was pared by 4 bases and J by 5 bases, with 9 bases between. Germline V lookup: CDR1 MGHRA, CDR2 YSYEKL. The CDR3 consists of 13 residues. The CDR3 loop reads CASSPLANNEQFF. The CDR3 nucleotides read TGCGCCAGCAGCCCTCTAGCGAACAATGAGCAGTTCTTC.

The chain has TRBV18 and TRBJ1-2, with D maybe TRBD1 (5 bases). Germline V gene lookup returns CDR1 KGHSH and CDR2 LQKENI. This CDR3 has 14 residues. The germline V and J ends were trimmed by 3 bases and 4 bases, with 12 bases remaining between them. CDR3 in amino acids: CASSPDTSIYGYTF. The CDR3 coding sequence is TGTGCCAGCTCACCGGACACGTCAATCTATGGCTACACCTTC.

This chain joins TRBV5-1 and TRBJ1-1, with D maybe TRBD1 (5 bases). The germline V gene encodes CDR1 SGHRS and CDR2 YFSETQ. This CDR3 is 14 amino acids long. V was shortened by 2 bases and J by 5 bases, with 13 bases between the two germline ends. This CDR3 is CASSLDGATTEAFF. DNA for the CDR3: TGCGCCAGCAGCTTAGATGGGGCAACGACTGAAGCTTTCTTT.

This clone has a handful of counts. This chain uses TRBV6-1 with TRBJ1-1; D gene unclear. This CDR3 is 13 amino acids long. CDR1 and CDR2 from the germline V gene are MNHNS and SASEGT. With 10 bases removed from V and 1 base from J, the gap between germline ends came to 13 bases. The CDR3 loop reads CAIRGVGNTEAFF. CDR3 DNA sequence: TGTGCCATTCGCGGGGTCGGGAACACTGAAGCTTTCTTT.

This clone was seen a handful of times. The chain employs TRBV13 and TRBJ2-7, with a tentative D call TRBD2 (6 bases). In germline, CDR1 is PRHDT, CDR2 FYEKMQ (reference sequence). Trimming removed 6 bases at V and 0 bases at J, with 9 bases between. CDR3 length equals 13 residues. CDR3 sequence (DNA): TGTGCCAGCAGGGGCGGGATCTCCTACGAGCAGTACTTC. Residues: CASRGGISYEQYF. The full variable domain, in which reference TRBV13 and TRBJ2-7 provide the parts outside the CDR3, is AAGVIQSPRHLIKEKRETATLKCYPIPRHDTVYWYQQGPGQDPQFLISFYEKMQSDKGSIPDRFSAQQFSDYHSELNMSSLELGDSALYFCASRGGISYEQYFGPGTRLTVT.

The chain carries TRBV9 and TRBJ2-7; TRBD2 aligns across 11 bases. J was trimmed by 0 bases and V by 4 bases; bases with no gene match: 6. Germline CDR1 SGDLS, CDR2 YYNGEE. There are 16 residues in the CDR3. In DNA, the CDR3 is TGTGCCAGCAGCCCTAGCGGGAGGCTTAGCTCCTACGAGCAGTACTTC. Its protein product is CASSPSGRLSSYEQYF.

The chain has TRBV7-9 and TRBJ1-2, with D possibly matching TRBD1 (6 bases). V lost 1 base to trimming and J lost 3 bases, with 21 bases between them. Germline assignment: CDR1 SEHNR and CDR2 FQNEAQ (reference sequence). The CDR3 is 18 residues long. The CDR3 loop reads CASSLVTGTRRSDYGYTF. Here the CDR3 DNA reads TGTGCCAGCAGCTTAGTTACTGGGACAAGGAGGTCCGACTATGGCTACACCTTC.